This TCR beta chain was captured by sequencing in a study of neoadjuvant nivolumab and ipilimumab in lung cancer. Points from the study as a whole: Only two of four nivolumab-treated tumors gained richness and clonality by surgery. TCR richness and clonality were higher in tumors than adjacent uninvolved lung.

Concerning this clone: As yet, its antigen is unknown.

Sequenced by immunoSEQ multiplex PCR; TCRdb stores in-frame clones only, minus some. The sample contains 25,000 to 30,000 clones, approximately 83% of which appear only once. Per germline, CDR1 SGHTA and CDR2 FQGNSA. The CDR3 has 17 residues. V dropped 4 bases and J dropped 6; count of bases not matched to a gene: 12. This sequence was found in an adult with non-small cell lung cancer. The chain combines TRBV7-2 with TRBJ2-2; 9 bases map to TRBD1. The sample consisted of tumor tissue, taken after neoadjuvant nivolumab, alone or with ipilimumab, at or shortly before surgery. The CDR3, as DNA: TGTGCCAGCAGCTCCACCGGGACAGGGAGTTTGGCCGGGGAGCTGTTTTTT. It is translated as CASSSTGTGSLAGELFF. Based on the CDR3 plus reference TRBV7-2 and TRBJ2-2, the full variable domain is GAGVSQSPSNKVTEKGKDVELRCDPISGHTALYWYRQSLGQGLEFLIYFQGNSAPDKSGLPSDRFSAERTGGSVSTLTIQRTQQEDSAVYLCASSSTGTGSLAGELFFGEGSRLTVL.